Listed here are 21 T cell receptor beta chains from one sample, sequenced in a study of T cells after yellow fever vaccination. Each CDR3 protein is one row after TCRdb ran MiXCR on the 5' RACE reads. This table has roughly 150,000 distinct CDR3 sequences, about 7% appearing once. The sample was CD4+ T cells sorted from PBMCs, taken around 5 days after the first yellow fever vaccination. The receptor source for this set is a man younger than 35 who received the YFV17D yellow fever vaccine.

This clonotype was observed many times. J is TRBJ2-3 and V is TRBV4-1; 11 bases align to TRBD1. The CDR3 contains 19 residues. Unmatched junction bases numbered 9, after V lost 0 bases and J lost 1 base. Germline V gives CDR1 MGHRA, CDR2 YSYEKL. This chain's CDR3 is CASSQEPGQGVIGTDTQYF. For the CDR3, the DNA is TGCGCCAGCAGCCAAGAGCCGGGACAGGGGGTTATTGGCACAGATACGCAGTATTTT.

The chain uses TRBV3-1 and TRBJ2-5, with D possibly matching TRBD2 (5 bases). Germline loops: CDR1 LGHDT, CDR2 YNNKEL (reference sequence). The length of the CDR3 is 13 residues. The germline V and J ends were trimmed by 4 bases and 3 bases, with 9 bases remaining between them. The CDR3 sequence: CASSRGSEETQYF. CDR3 in DNA: TGTGCCAGCAGCCGAGGGAGTGAAGAGACCCAGTACTTC.

V usage is TRBV2 and J usage is TRBJ2-5, with 9 bases lining up with TRBD1. The CDR3 extends over 13 amino acids. The V and J ends lost 6 bases and 5 bases, in that order; junction bases with no gene match: 4. CDR1 is SNHLY, CDR2 FYNNEI, per germline. The DNA of the CDR3 is TGTGCCAGCAGACTACAGGGGGCCGAGACCCAGTACTTC. Protein product: CASRLQGAETQYF.

This clonotype was detected ten times or more. The V call is TRBV20-1, the J call TRBJ2-1, with D possibly being TRBD1 or TRBD2 (6 bases each). V was shortened by 4 bases and J by 1 base, with 11 bases between the two germline ends. CDR3 length equals 14 residues. The germline gives CDR1 DFQATT, CDR2 SNEGSKA (reference sequence). This CDR3 is CSATGGFSYNEQFF. CDR3 nucleotide sequence: TGCAGTGCTACCGGGGGCTTTTCCTACAATGAGCAGTTCTTC.

This clonotype occurred many times. The chain carries TRBV5-1 and TRBJ2-3; 7 nucleotides line up with TRBD2. The CDR3 extends over 15 amino acids. CDR1 SGHRS and CDR2 YFSETQ come from the germline V gene. V gave up 4 bases and J gave up 2 bases; unmatched junction bases: 7. CDR3 protein: CASSTPAGNTDTQYF. The CDR3 DNA follows: TGCGCCAGCAGCACTCCAGCGGGGAACACAGATACGCAGTATTTT.

The gene calls are TRBV7-2 and TRBJ1-4; the D gene is possibly TRBD1 (5 bases). Germline values: CDR1 SGHTA, CDR2 FQGNSA. CDR3 size: 16 residues. V was clipped by 2 bases and J by 4 bases, with 14 bases between them. The CDR3 sequence is CASSLSGWGGNEKLFF. Written as DNA, the CDR3 is TGTGCCAGCAGCTTAAGTGGGTGGGGGGGTAATGAAAAACTGTTTTTT.

This clonotype was seen more than once but under ten times. The V call is TRBV4-3, the J call TRBJ2-3; 8 bases are a match to TRBD1. The germline CDR1 and CDR2 sequences are LGHNA and YSLEER. This CDR3 contains 16 residues. With V trimmed by 1 base and J by 4 bases, 7 bases remained unmatched. The CDR3, as DNA: TGCGCCAGCAGCCAAGGGGCAGGGGGCGCGGCAGATACGCAGTATTTT. It translates to CASSQGAGGAADTQYF.

This clonotype was found many times. This chain connects TRBV19 to TRBJ1-5; a weak D match, TRBD1 (5 bases). The V gene's germline CDR1 is LNHDA and CDR2 SQIVND (reference sequence). The CDR3 totals 12 residues. Trimming took off 4 bases at V and 6 bases at J, with 7 bases between the two ends. The CDR3 spells CASSRRGQPQHF. The CDR3 DNA reads as TGTGCCAGTAGTAGAAGGGGTCAGCCCCAGCATTTT.

Ten or more counts support this clonotype. The chain carries TRBV5-1 and TRBJ2-5, with D unclear. The CDR3 is 13 amino acids. Germline V lookup: CDR1 SGHRS, CDR2 YFSETQ. Trimming pared 3 bases from V and 4 bases from J, leaving 10 bases between. The CDR3 protein is CASSWGLLETQYF. DNA for the CDR3: TGCGCCAGCAGCTGGGGTCTACTAGAGACCCAGTACTTC.

This clonotype was seen many times. The V and J genes are TRBV7-9 and TRBJ2-1; 8 bases line up with TRBD2. CDR1 SEHNR and CDR2 FQNEAQ come from the germline V gene (reference sequence). The length of the CDR3 is 16 residues. The V and J ends lost 5 bases and 0 bases, in that order; junction bases with no gene match: 6. The CDR3 spells CASSVTRGASYNEQFF. In nucleotides, the CDR3 is TGTGCCAGCAGCGTAACGCGGGGGGCCTCCTACAATGAGCAGTTCTTC.

This clonotype was picked up many times. J is TRBJ2-7 and V is TRBV3-1, with TRBD2 as a possible D gene (5 bases). V dropped 1 base and J dropped 2 bases, with 9 bases sitting between them. The CDR3 length is 14 residues. Germline V gene data show CDR1 as LGHDT and CDR2 as YNNKEL (reference sequence). CDR3 in amino acids: CASSQVDLTYEQYF. Here the CDR3 DNA reads TGTGCCAGCAGCCAAGTGGACTTAACCTACGAGCAGTACTTC.

The gene calls are TRBV4-2 and TRBJ1-5, with TRBD1 matching over 10 bases. CDR1 is LGHNA and CDR2 is YNFKEQ in the germline V gene. V lost 1 base and J lost 5; bases outside the gene matches: 5. CDR3 length equals 16 residues. CDR3 region: CASSQGDRGSDQPQHF. In nucleotides, the CDR3 is TGTGCCAGCAGCCAAGGGGACAGGGGCTCCGATCAGCCCCAGCATTTT.

V usage is TRBV12-3 or TRBV12-4 and J usage is TRBJ2-5, with D perhaps matching TRBD1 (5 bases). This CDR3 is built from 15 residues. Trimming took 4 bases from V and 1 from J, leaving 13 bases between them. CDR3 DNA sequence: TGTGCCAGCAGTTGGGGCTATGACGTCCAAGAGACCCAGTACTTC. This sequence encodes CASSWGYDVQETQYF.

This clonotype has just a few counts. The rearrangement links TRBV19 to TRBJ2-7; 9 nucleotides align to TRBD1. CDR3 size: 16 residues. V dropped 2 bases and J dropped 2; count of bases not matched to a gene: 7. Germline V gene sequence: CDR1 LNHDA, CDR2 SQIVND (reference sequence). The CDR3 coding sequence is TGTGCCAGTAGTATATTCGAGGGACAGGGAACCTACGAGCAGTACTTC. Translation gives CASSIFEGQGTYEQYF.

As concerns this clonotype: A read error may explain this, as a much larger clone is one base away. V usage is TRBV7-2 and J usage is TRBJ2-5, with TRBD1 identical over 8 bases. The CDR3 is made up of 16 amino acids. Germline V gene sequence: CDR1 SGHTA, CDR2 FQGNSA. The CDR3 DNA is TGTGCCAGCAGCTCAAGCTCCGGGACAGGCCAAGAGACCCATTACTTC. Translation gives CASSSSSGTGQETHYF. Full variable domain (rest looked up from reference TRBV7-2 and TRBJ2-5): GAGVSQSPSNKVTEKGKDVELRCDPISGHTALYWYRQSLGQGLEFLIYFQGNSAPDKSGLPSDRFSAERTGGSVSTLTIQRTQQEDSAVYLCASSSSSGTGQETHYFGPGTRLLVL.

The chain has TRBV11-3 and TRBJ2-7, with D perhaps matching TRBD1 (5 bases). The CDR3 consists of 11 residues. CDR1 is SGHNT and CDR2 is YENEEA in the germline V gene. The CDR3 region is CASSLDPGKSV. The CDR3 DNA follows: TGTGCCAGCAGCTTAGATCCAGGGAAATCTGTC.

The chain is built from TRBV20-1 and TRBJ2-5; D tentatively fits TRBD1 or TRBD2 (5 bases each). CDR1 and CDR2 (germline): DFQATT, SNEGSKA (reference sequence). CDR3 size: 14 residues. V dropped 1 base and J dropped 1 base, with 10 bases sitting between them. CDR3 sequence reads: CSARVLGTQETQYF. CDR3 DNA sequence: TGCAGTGCTAGAGTACTAGGGACCCAAGAGACCCAGTACTTC.

The V and J genes are TRBV5-1 and TRBJ2-2; D call uncertain. The germline V gene has CDR1 SGHRS and CDR2 YFSETQ. The CDR3 runs 12 residues. V lost 5 bases and J 6 bases, leaving 8 bases between the germline ends. The CDR3 protein is CASSSVPGELFF. The CDR3 nucleotides are TGCGCCAGCAGTTCGGTTCCCGGGGAGCTGTTTTTT.

This clonotype was seen repeatedly, ten times or more. V is TRBV29-1 and J is TRBJ1-2; no clear D gene. Per the germline V gene, CDR1 is SQVTM and CDR2 is ANQGSEA. V lost 5 bases, J lost 7 bases, and 20 bases lay in between. The CDR3 contains 14 residues. CDR3 sequence (DNA): TGCAGCGTTCCCCTTGGACGGACGCGGGGTGGCTACACCTTC. Translation gives CSVPLGRTRGGYTF.

This chain connects TRBV20-1 to TRBJ1-2; D is uncertain. Germline loops: CDR1 DFQATT, CDR2 SNEGSKA (reference sequence). This CDR3 region has 13 residues. The V gene lost 1 base and the J gene lost 6 bases, with 12 bases spanning the gap. The CDR3 spells CSARGVSDDGYTF. The CDR3, as DNA: TGCAGTGCTAGAGGTGTGTCGGACGATGGCTACACCTTC.

This chain joins TRBV4-1 and TRBJ1-5, with D possibly being TRBD1 (6 bases). The CDR3 is 14 amino acids. The germline V gene encodes CDR1 MGHRA and CDR2 YSYEKL. The V end was cut by 0 bases, the J end by 5 bases, with 8 bases between. CDR3 sequence reads: CASSQDGGYQPQHF. CDR3 DNA: TGCGCCAGCAGCCAAGACGGGGGCTATCAGCCCCAGCATTTT.